These 25 T cell receptor beta chains share one sample of origin, sequenced in a study of shared clonotypes between healthy human individuals. This table comes from immunoSEQ multiplex PCR, and its TCRdb copy is limited to in-frame clones, with some not included. The sample includes 2 million to 2.5 million clones, roughly 95% of them seen just once. The sequenced sample was naive CD4+ T cells sorted from blood. As for subset: CD45RA+ positively selected. The origin of the receptors is a man younger than 35 in good health.

The J gene is TRBJ2-1, the V gene TRBV6-6; D is uncertain. CDR1 and CDR2 from the germline V gene are MNHNY and SVGAGI (reference sequence). This CDR3 contains 12 residues. V was shortened by 6 bases and J by 7 bases, with 10 bases between the two germline ends. CDR3 residues: CASRTPGNEQFF. The CDR3 bases are TGTGCCAGCAGAACCCCCGGAAATGAGCAGTTCTTC.

CDR3 sequence reads: CASSVDLAGHTGELFF. The CDR3 DNA reads as TGTGCCAGCAGCGTAGATCTAGCGGGCCACACCGGGGAGCTGTTTTTT. The V and J genes are TRBV9 and TRBJ2-2; 8 positions agree with TRBD2. This CDR3 spans 16 amino acids. Germline CDR1 reads SGDLS; CDR2 reads YYNGEE. V lost 0 bases to trimming and J lost 3 bases; unmatched junction nucleotides: 4.

The chain is built from TRBV5-1 and TRBJ2-5, with 10 bases aligning to TRBD2. The germline gives CDR1 SGHRS, CDR2 YFSETQ. The CDR3 extends over 17 amino acids. The V segment lost 2 bases and the J segment 4 bases; nucleotides outside the gene matches: 11. The CDR3, as DNA: TGCGCCAGCAGCTTTTTTGGGCTAGCGGGAGAGGGAGAGACCCAGTACTTC. Encoded protein: CASSFFGLAGEGETQYF.

The chain uses TRBV13 and TRBJ1-6; D uncertain. CDR3 length: 12 amino acids. V dropped 0 bases and J dropped 8 bases, with 2 bases sitting between them. CDR1 is PRHDT, CDR2 FYEKMQ, per germline (reference sequence). The CDR3 protein is CASSLGDSPLHF. CDR3 coding DNA: TGTGCCAGCAGCTTAGGTGATTCACCCCTCCACTTT.

This chain links TRBV7-9 with TRBJ2-1; D possibly corresponds to TRBD2 (6 bases). This CDR3 has 15 amino acids. V lost 0 bases to trimming and J lost 2 bases, with 8 bases between them. Germline CDR1 SEHNR, CDR2 FQNEAQ (reference sequence). CDR3 nucleotides: TGTGCCAGCAGCTTAGCCGGGAGCACCTACAATGAGCAGTTCTTC. It is translated as CASSLAGSTYNEQFF. The complete variable domain, with remaining parts taken from reference TRBV7-9 and TRBJ2-1, reads DTGVSQNPRHKITKRGQNVTFRCDPISEHNRLYWYRQTLGQGPEFLTYFQNEAQLEKSRLLSDRFSAERPKGSFSTLEIQRTEQGDSAMYLCASSLAGSTYNEQFFGPGTRLTVL.

The chain employs TRBV2 and TRBJ2-2; the match to TRBD1 covers 11 bases. V shed 1 base and J 5 bases; nucleotides not matched to a gene: 6. CDR1 and CDR2 (germline): SNHLY, FYNNEI. This CDR3 comprises 17 residues. CDR3 in DNA: TGTGCCAGCAGTGAAGGATGGACAGGGGGCGGAACCGGGGAGCTGTTTTTT. Translating it yields CASSEGWTGGGTGELFF.

CDR3 sequence: CASSERSGSSYNEQFF. CDR3 in DNA: TGTGCCAGCAGTGAAAGGAGCGGGAGCTCCTACAATGAGCAGTTCTTC. The chain links TRBV2 to TRBJ2-1; TRBD2 matches 8 bases. The CDR3 totals 16 residues. CDR1 and CDR2 from the germline V gene are SNHLY and FYNNEI. Unmatched junction bases numbered 3, after V lost 2 bases and J lost 0 bases.

This chain joins TRBV5-6 and TRBJ1-2, with D uncertain. V lost 3 bases and J lost 4, with 7 bases in between. Germline V gene data show CDR1 as SGHDT and CDR2 as YYEEEE. CDR3 size: 12 residues. The chain's CDR3 is CASSSPRYGYTF. In nucleotides, the CDR3 is TGTGCCAGCAGCTCCCCGCGCTATGGCTACACCTTC.

In its sample, this clone was seen once. V and J are TRBV18 and TRBJ2-2, with TRBD2 as a possible D gene (6 bases). Between the trimmed V and J ends, which lost 3 bases and 2 bases, there was a span of 16 bases. This CDR3 comprises 17 residues. Per germline, CDR1 KGHSH and CDR2 LQKENI. CDR3 residues: CASSPQGLTPNTGELFF. The CDR3 DNA sequence: TGTGCCAGCTCACCTCAGGGACTCACCCCTAACACCGGGGAGCTGTTTTTT.

V gene TRBV28 combines with J gene TRBJ1-5, with 12 bases identical to TRBD1. The ends lost 7 bases at V and 6 bases at J; junction bases unmatched: 10. CDR3 length: 16 amino acids. The germline gives CDR1 MDHEN, CDR2 SYDVKM. The CDR3 bases are TGTGCCAGCAAGAAATCCAGGGACAGGGGGCTTCAGCCCCAGCATTTT. This gives the protein CASKKSRDRGLQPQHF. The full variable domain, rest sourced from reference TRBV28 and TRBJ1-5, is DVKVTQSSRYLVKRTGEKVFLECVQDMDHENMFWYRQDPGLGLRLIYFSYDVKMKEKGDIPEGYSVSREKKERFSLILESASTNQTSMYLCASKKSRDRGLQPQHFGDGTRLSIL.

The chain combines TRBV29-1 with TRBJ2-5, with a weak D call TRBD2 (6 bases). CDR3 length: 13 residues. The germline V gene has CDR1 SQVTM and CDR2 ANQGSEA. Between the trimmed V and J ends, which lost 0 bases and 5 bases, there was a span of 10 bases. CDR3 amino acids: CSVEDKAGETQYF. The CDR3 nucleotides read TGCAGCGTTGAAGACAAAGCGGGCGAGACCCAGTACTTC.

The chain has TRBV14 and TRBJ2-3; D uncertain. With 0 bases removed from V and 9 bases from J, the gap between germline ends came to 16 bases. This CDR3 is 15 amino acids long. The germline CDR1 and CDR2 sequences are SGHDN and FVKESK. The CDR3 region has the DNA TGTGCCAGCAGCCAAGATTACATGGGCCGAAAGACGCAGTATTTT. As protein: CASSQDYMGRKTQYF.

The J gene is TRBJ2-4, the V gene TRBV7-9; D not resolved. Germline CDR1 and CDR2: SEHNR and FQNEAQ (reference sequence). The CDR3 extends over 16 amino acids. V dropped 4 bases and J dropped 0 bases, with 13 bases sitting between them. CDR3 amino acids: CASSSDGGLAKNIQYF. The CDR3 coding sequence is TGTGCCAGCAGCTCCGACGGTGGTCTAGCCAAAAACATTCAGTACTTC.

V is TRBV5-5 and J is TRBJ1-5; possible D gene TRBD1, 6 bases. The CDR3 runs 16 residues. Germline lookup yields CDR1 SGHKS and CDR2 YYEKEE (reference sequence). Between the trimmed V and J ends, which lost 4 bases and 0 bases, there was a span of 14 bases. CDR3 region: CASSVGHSNSNQPQHF. CDR3 DNA sequence: TGTGCCAGCAGCGTGGGACATTCTAATAGCAATCAGCCCCAGCATTTT.

The chain uses TRBV6-1 and TRBJ2-1; 8 nucleotides match TRBD1. After removal of 4 bases from V and 3 bases from J, the junction contained 8 bases not matched to a gene. From germline, CDR1 is MNHNS and CDR2 SASEGT. CDR3 length: 16 residues. CDR3 sequence: CASSVQGATIYNEQFF. DNA of the CDR3: TGTGCCAGCAGTGTCCAGGGGGCCACCATCTACAATGAGCAGTTCTTC.

As DNA, the CDR3 is TGTGCCAGCACCTCCGGGGGACTAGCGGGGGGCCTCCAAGAGACCCAGTACTTC. Its protein product is CASTSGGLAGGLQETQYF. This chain uses TRBV2 with TRBJ2-5; 15 bases align to TRBD2. The ends lost 7 bases at V and 1 base at J; junction bases unmatched: 10. CDR1 and CDR2 from the germline V gene are SNHLY and FYNNEI. CDR3 length equals 18 residues.

The chain joins TRBV30 to TRBJ2-3; 9 bases line up with TRBD2. The CDR3 runs to 19 residues. CDR1 and CDR2 from the germline V gene are GTSNPN and SVGIG (reference sequence). After removal of 2 bases from V and 0 bases from J, the junction contained 15 bases not matched to a gene. CDR3 nucleotide sequence: TGTGCCTGGAGTCCTCCTTATGGCGGGGGGGCCGATAGCACAGATACGCAGTATTTT. Its protein product is CAWSPPYGGGADSTDTQYF.

The CDR3 is CASSLLVRGRRDTEAFF. The DNA of the CDR3 is TGTGCCAGCAGTTTATTAGTGAGGGGGCGAAGGGACACTGAAGCTTTCTTT. The V and J genes are TRBV27 and TRBJ1-1; 7 bases agree with TRBD1. The V gene's germline CDR1 is MNHEY and CDR2 SMNVEV (reference sequence). The CDR3 has 17 amino acids. Losses at the gene ends were 1 base for V and 3 bases for J; bases not matched to a gene: 11.

This chain's CDR3 is CASSLYYRANSGNTIYF. The CDR3 DNA reads TGTGCCAGCAGCTTATACTATCGGGCCAACTCTGGAAACACCATATATTTT. V gene TRBV7-8 combines with J gene TRBJ1-3; D uncertain. The CDR3 covers 17 residues. From germline, CDR1 is SGHVS and CDR2 FQNEAQ. Trimming stripped 2 bases from V and 0 bases from J, with 14 bases between. The whole variable domain, filled in from reference TRBV7-8 and TRBJ1-3, reads GAGVSQSPRYKVAKRGQDVALRCDPISGHVSLFWYQQALGQGPEFLTYFQNEAQLDKSGLPSDRFFAERPEGSVSTLKIQRTQQEDSAVYLCASSLYYRANSGNTIYFGEGSWLTVV.

This chain uses TRBV4-2 with TRBJ2-5, with a tentative D call TRBD1 (6 bases). CDR1 and CDR2 (germline): LGHNA, YNFKEQ. Trimming left V 0 bases short and J 5 bases short, with 22 bases between. The CDR3 sequence is 18 residues long. The CDR3 protein is CASSQDNTQGPPAETQYF. CDR3 sequence (DNA): TGTGCCAGCAGCCAAGATAACACCCAGGGGCCGCCAGCGGAGACCCAGTACTTC.

V gene TRBV2 combines with J gene TRBJ1-5; 8 bases are a match to TRBD1. V trimming: 8 bases; J trimming: 1 base; junction bases outside the gene matches: 7. The CDR3 extends over 15 amino acids. In germline, CDR1 is SNHLY, CDR2 FYNNEI. Written as DNA, the CDR3 is TGTGCCAGCGGGAGGACAGGGTCCAGCAATCAGCCCCAGCATTTT. Residues: CASGRTGSSNQPQHF.

V is TRBV7-2 and J is TRBJ2-1; 7 nucleotides align to TRBD2. Germline loops: CDR1 SGHTA, CDR2 FQGNSA. The CDR3 has 16 residues. Trimming cost V 1 base and J 3 bases; bases outside gene matches: 6. The DNA of the CDR3 is TGTGCCAGCAGCTTAGTTCCGGGAGGCCGCTACAATGAGCAGTTCTTC. This codes for CASSLVPGGRYNEQFF.

This chain uses TRBV7-3 with TRBJ1-1; D call uncertain. The V gene lost 2 bases and the J gene lost 0 bases, with 7 bases spanning the gap. The CDR3 length is 14 residues. The germline V gene encodes CDR1 SGHTA and CDR2 FQGTGA. The CDR3 is CASSLGQMNTEAFF. CDR3 DNA sequence: TGTGCCAGCAGCTTAGGCCAGATGAACACTGAAGCTTTCTTT.

The sample holds one count of this clone. V gene TRBV15 combines with J gene TRBJ1-1; a weak D match, TRBD1 (5 bases). The CDR3 contains 18 residues. Trimming took 1 base from V and 3 from J, leaving 21 bases between them. Per germline, CDR1 LNHNV and CDR2 YYDKDF (reference sequence). The DNA of the CDR3 is TGTGCCACCAGCAGAGTCTCTATGTGGGGCCTCAGCGACACTGAAGCTTTCTTT. Residues: CATSRVSMWGLSDTEAFF.

The chain carries TRBV11-3 and TRBJ2-5; 7 bases match TRBD1. Losses at the gene ends were 0 bases for V and 3 bases for J; bases not matched to a gene: 13. Germline V gene sequence: CDR1 SGHNT, CDR2 YENEEA. There are 18 residues in the CDR3. In DNA, the CDR3 is TGTGCCAGCAGCTTAGATCTCCCTCCGACAGGGTTGAAAGAGACCCAGTACTTC. It yields the protein CASSLDLPPTGLKETQYF.